Below, 26 T cell receptor beta chains from the same sample are listed, as sequenced in a study of OX40 agonist ivuxolimab in advanced cancers. Library preparation employed the immunoSEQ multiplex PCR assay. Imported from immuneACCESS, the table was reduced by TCRdb to in-frame sequences with V and J called. These copies leave out some clones; in studies compared against another copy, an unresolved V gene accounts for under half, and the cause of the remainder is not known. The sample table holds over 55,000 clones, of which roughly 80% were seen once. The ten largest clones represent 1.9% of the sample. The sequencing used CD4+ or CD8+ T cells sorted from blood, collected in a trial of the OX40 agonist ivuxolimab. The receptors were sampled from an adult with an advanced solid tumor such as melanoma, head and neck, liver or kidney cancer.

This clone was counted a single time. This chain links TRBV18 with TRBJ1-2; D gene uncertain. The V gene lost 5 bases and the J gene lost 4 bases, with 11 bases spanning the gap. The CDR3 loop spans 13 amino acids. The germline gives CDR1 KGHSH, CDR2 LQKENI. The CDR3 DNA reads as TGTGCCAGCTCAGCTGGACGGGGCTATGGCTACACCTTC. The encoded protein is CASSAGRGYGYTF.

This clone was found once. The chain recombines TRBV18 with TRBJ1-2, with D possibly being TRBD1 (6 bases). Germline CDR1 KGHSH, CDR2 LQKENI. The V end lost 2 bases, the J end lost 4 bases, and 11 bases lay between the germline ends. The CDR3 covers 14 residues. The CDR3 reads CASSPARGGYGYTF. The DNA for the CDR3 is TGTGCCAGCTCACCAGCCAGGGGAGGCTATGGCTACACCTTC.

The chain employs TRBV6-1 and TRBJ2-7, with 9 nucleotides matching TRBD2. V was pared by 4 bases and J by 5 bases, with 15 bases of the junction left unmatched. This CDR3 region has 17 residues. Germline-derived CDR1 and CDR2 are MNHNS and SASEGT. The CDR3 region has the DNA TGTGCCAGCAGTGCGTTTCTATACGGGACTAGCTTAAACGAGCAGTACGTC. Translation gives CASSAFLYGTSLNEQYV.

The rearrangement joins TRBV4-1 to TRBJ2-3; maybe TRBD2 (6 bases). V lost 0 bases and J 4 bases, leaving 17 bases between the germline ends. The CDR3 sequence is 17 residues long. CDR1 and CDR2 (germline): MGHRA, YSYEKL. CDR3 sequence reads: CASSQDRAGRVPDTQYF. CDR3 bases: TGCGCCAGCAGCCAAGATCGGGCCGGGAGAGTACCAGATACGCAGTATTTT.

This rearrangement joins TRBV11-2 to TRBJ2-7; no clear D. In germline, CDR1 is SGHAT, CDR2 FQNNGV. The ends were cut back, 5 bases at V and 3 bases at J, with 17 bases in the middle. The CDR3 covers 15 residues. The CDR3 loop is CASSPGPTRDYEQYV. The CDR3 DNA reads as TGTGCCAGCAGCCCAGGTCCCACCCGAGACTACGAGCAGTACGTC.

The V call is TRBV11-2, the J call TRBJ1-1; D unresolved. The CDR3 sequence is 13 residues long. Trimming took off 0 bases at V and 1 base at J, with 3 bases between the two ends. The germline CDR1 and CDR2 sequences are SGHAT and FQNNGV. This chain's CDR3 is CASSLDRNTEAFF. The DNA for the CDR3 is TGTGCCAGCAGCTTAGATAGGAACACTGAAGCTTTCTTT.

J is TRBJ1-2 and V is TRBV10-3; the match to TRBD1 covers 11 bases. The V segment lost 3 bases and the J segment 4 bases; nucleotides outside the gene matches: 10. In germline, CDR1 is ENHRY, CDR2 SYGVKD. The CDR3 totals 17 residues. CDR3 sequence reads: CAISEYMDRGHIYGYTF. CDR3 bases: TGTGCCATCAGTGAATACATGGACAGGGGGCATATCTATGGCTACACCTTC.

This clone was counted a few times. The rearrangement uses TRBV7-9 and TRBJ1-5; TRBD1 might be the D (5 bases). Germline V gives CDR1 SEHNR, CDR2 FQNEAQ (reference sequence). The CDR3 has 12 amino acids. Trimming stripped 8 bases from V and 7 bases from J, with 12 bases between. CDR3 DNA: TGTGCCAGCCAGGGCTGGCAACAGCCCCAGCATTTT. This sequence encodes CASQGWQQPQHF.

J is TRBJ2-1 and V is TRBV11-3; TRBD2 might be the D (5 bases). The germline V gene encodes CDR1 SGHNT and CDR2 YENEEA. The ends were cut back, 5 bases at V and 8 bases at J, with 16 bases in the middle. The CDR3 contains 14 residues. The CDR3 is CASSPIGLAHEQFF. CDR3 coding DNA: TGTGCCAGCAGCCCAATCGGGCTAGCCCATGAGCAGTTCTTC.

This clone is a singleton in its sample. The same CDR3 arises from other DNA sequences in this sample as well. This chain uses TRBV5-1 with TRBJ2-1, with D maybe TRBD2 (5 bases). In germline, CDR1 is SGHRS, CDR2 YFSETQ. This CDR3 region has 13 residues. V was pared by 3 bases and J by 4 bases, with 8 bases between. The DNA for the CDR3 is TGCGCCAGCAGCTCGACGGGGTACAATGAGCAGTTCTTC. Its protein is CASSSTGYNEQFF.

The chain uses TRBV29-1 and TRBJ2-3; a weak D match, TRBD1 (5 bases). CDR3 length equals 15 residues. The germline V gene has CDR1 SQVTM and CDR2 ANQGSEA. V lost 1 base, J lost 0 bases, and 11 bases lay in between. The CDR3 sequence is CSVEGGADSTDTQYF. The CDR3 DNA reads TGCAGCGTTGAAGGTGGGGCGGACAGCACAGATACGCAGTATTTT.

This clone showed up just a few times. J is TRBJ2-2 and V is TRBV19, with D possibly called TRBD1 or TRBD2 (5 bases each). The ends were cut back, 6 bases at V and 7 bases at J, with 15 bases in the middle. CDR3 length equals 14 residues. Germline-derived CDR1 and CDR2 are LNHDA and SQIVND (reference sequence). CDR3 sequence: CASSGTHGNGELFF. As DNA, the CDR3 is TGTGCCAGTAGCGGGACCCACGGTAACGGGGAGCTGTTTTTT.

This chain connects TRBV7-9 to TRBJ2-4; 8 bases are a match to TRBD2. J was trimmed by 14 bases and V by 6 bases; bases with no gene match: 18. Germline assignment: CDR1 SEHNR and CDR2 FQNEAQ (reference sequence). This CDR3 is 15 amino acids long. CDR3 nucleotide sequence: TGTGCCAGCAGACCAGGTCGGGTTAGCGGGGACCGGAAGTACTTC. Translating gives CASRPGRVSGDRKYF.

Only a few counts were recorded for this clone. The V and J genes are TRBV18 and TRBJ2-7; D gene ambiguous. The germline V gene has CDR1 KGHSH and CDR2 LQKENI. This CDR3 region has 13 residues. V was cut by 4 bases and J by 6 bases, with 13 bases left in between. In nucleotides, the CDR3 is TGTGCCAGCTCACTTCTCGGGTTCGGCGAGCAGTACGTC. It is translated as CASSLLGFGEQYV.

This clone has a single count. J is TRBJ2-5 and V is TRBV7-2, with 7 bases that match TRBD2. The J call may be mistaken, given a closer DNA end match to TRBJ2-7. The CDR3 runs 18 residues. Germline CDR1 reads SGHTA; CDR2 reads FQGNSA. The CDR3 DNA follows: TGTGCCAGCAGCGCGCGGTCTGGTGAGCGCGGGAGACCATACGAGCAGTACTTC. Its translation: CASSARSGERGRPYEQYF.

This chain joins TRBV5-1 and TRBJ2-3, with TRBD2 matching 8 bases. The V and J ends lost 0 bases and 4 bases, in that order; junction bases with no gene match: 4. There are 15 residues in the CDR3. Germline CDR1 is SGHRS and CDR2 is YFSETQ. CDR3 coding DNA: TGCGCCAGCAGCTTGGCGGGAGGGCGCTCAGATACGCAGTATTTT. Translation: CASSLAGGRSDTQYF.

The rearrangement links TRBV7-8 to TRBJ2-5, with TRBD1 matching 7 bases. This CDR3 comprises 15 residues. In germline, CDR1 is SGHVS, CDR2 FQNEAQ. Losses at the gene ends were 0 bases for V and 5 bases for J; bases not matched to a gene: 6. CDR3 bases: TGTGCCAGCAGCTTAGCGACAGGGCTGGGGGAGACCCAGTACTTC. Translating it yields CASSLATGLGETQYF.

The gene calls are TRBV7-9 and TRBJ2-7, with 7 positions matching TRBD2. The CDR3 is 15 amino acids. V dropped 5 bases and J dropped 2; count of bases not matched to a gene: 9. Germline V gene sequence: CDR1 SEHNR, CDR2 FQNEAQ (reference sequence). The CDR3 loop is CASSAPGGSPYEQYF. DNA for the CDR3: TGTGCCAGCAGCGCCCCCGGGGGGTCCCCCTACGAGCAGTACTTC.

The V call is TRBV5-1, the J call TRBJ1-1; D is possibly TRBD1 (6 bases). Germline values: CDR1 SGHRS, CDR2 YFSETQ. This CDR3 region has 16 residues. V was shortened by 0 bases and J by 5 bases, with 17 bases between the two germline ends. The DNA of the CDR3 is TGCGCCAGCAGCTTGGTGCGCGGCAGGGGCACGACTGAAGCTTTCTTT. This codes for CASSLVRGRGTTEAFF.

J is TRBJ1-2 and V is TRBV19, with D perhaps TRBD1 (6 bases). The CDR3 runs 16 residues. Trimming cost V 3 bases and J 5 bases, with 19 bases left between them. Germline V lookup: CDR1 LNHDA, CDR2 SQIVND (reference sequence). The CDR3 reads CASSMGGTPKTYGYTF. As DNA, the CDR3 is TGTGCCAGTAGTATGGGCGGGACACCGAAAACTTATGGCTACACCTTC.

The count of this clone is one. The V gene is TRBV5-6, the J gene TRBJ1-1; possibly TRBD1 for D (5 bases). CDR1 is SGHDT, CDR2 YYEEEE, per germline. Trimming took off 0 bases at V and 4 bases at J, with 22 bases between the two ends. The CDR3 consists of 18 residues. The CDR3 reads CASSLAEGIRGWSTEAFF. CDR3 sequence (DNA): TGTGCCAGCAGCTTGGCCGAGGGGATTCGGGGTTGGAGCACTGAAGCTTTCTTT.

The CDR3 nucleotides read TGTGCCAGCAGCTTAGACAGGGTTGGGGGAAACACCATATATTTT. Protein: CASSLDRVGGNTIYF. J is TRBJ1-3 and V is TRBV7-8, with D possibly being TRBD1 (6 bases). There are 15 residues in the CDR3. Trimming took off 1 base at V and 4 bases at J, with 11 bases between the two ends. Germline lookup yields CDR1 SGHVS and CDR2 FQNEAQ.

This sequence joins TRBV6-1 and TRBJ1-4; tentative D call: TRBD1 (5 bases). Trimming removed 1 base at V and 10 bases at J, with 19 bases between. Germline CDR1 is MNHNS and CDR2 is SASEGT. The CDR3 sequence is 16 residues long. This CDR3 reads CASSEGGLLSRGKLFF. CDR3 in DNA: TGTGCCAGCAGTGAAGGGGGACTTTTGAGCAGAGGAAAACTGTTTTTT.

The V gene is TRBV4-3, the J gene TRBJ2-5; no firm D call. CDR3 length: 14 amino acids. Germline loops: CDR1 LGHNA, CDR2 YSLEER. V was pared by 0 bases and J by 11 bases, with 16 bases between. As DNA, the CDR3 is TGCGCCAGCAGCCAAGACAGGTACATACGAGAGCAGTACTTC. Encoded protein: CASSQDRYIREQYF.

The CDR3 region is CASRRRGLYNEQFF. As DNA, the CDR3 is TGTGCCAGCCGGAGGCGGGGCCTTTACAATGAGCAGTTCTTC. This chain connects TRBV6-6 to TRBJ2-1, with D tentatively TRBD2 (6 bases). The ends were cut back, 8 bases at V and 4 bases at J, with 15 bases in the middle. CDR1 MNHNY and CDR2 SVGAGI come from the germline V gene (reference sequence). The CDR3 spans 14 residues.

This chain links TRBV7-9 with TRBJ2-2; D call uncertain. Germline values: CDR1 SEHNR, CDR2 FQNEAQ (reference sequence). V dropped 2 bases and J dropped 1 base, with 5 bases sitting between them. The CDR3 is 14 residues long. The CDR3 sequence: CASSLRWNTGELFF. The CDR3 region has the DNA TGTGCCAGCAGCTTAAGGTGGAACACCGGGGAGCTGTTTTTT.